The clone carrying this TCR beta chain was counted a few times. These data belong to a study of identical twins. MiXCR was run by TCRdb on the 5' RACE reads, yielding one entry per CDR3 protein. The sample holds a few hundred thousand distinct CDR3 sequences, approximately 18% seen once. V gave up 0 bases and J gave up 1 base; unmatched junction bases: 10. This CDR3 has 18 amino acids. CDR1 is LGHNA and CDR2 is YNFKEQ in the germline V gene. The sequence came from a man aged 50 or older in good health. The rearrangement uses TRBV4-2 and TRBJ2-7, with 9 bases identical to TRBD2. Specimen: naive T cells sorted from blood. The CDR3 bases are TGTGCCAGCAGCCAAGAAGGATTAGCGGGGGATCGATCCTACGAGCAGTACTTC. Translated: CASSQEGLAGDRSYEQYF.